The next 8 T cell receptor beta chains were all read from a single sample in a study of shared clonotypes between healthy human individuals. Using immunoSEQ multiplex PCR, the repertoire was profiled, and TCRdb retains in-frame clones only, with some absent. The table includes around 2.3 million clones, around 95% detected once. Material for sequencing was naive CD4+ T cells sorted from blood. Subset denoted: CD45RA+ positively selected. Receptors were obtained from a young man in good health.

The chain is built from TRBV9 and TRBJ2-5; 11 nucleotides line up with TRBD2. The germline V gene encodes CDR1 SGDLS and CDR2 YYNGEE. V lost 4 bases to trimming and J lost 4 bases; unmatched junction nucleotides: 15. The CDR3 totals 18 residues. CDR3: CASSLSTSGSTQGETQYF. The CDR3 coding sequence is TGTGCCAGCAGCCTCAGTACTAGCGGGAGTACCCAGGGAGAGACCCAGTACTTC.

The table lists this clone with a count of one. This CDR3 is CASSRDSTIYF. The CDR3 nucleotides are TGTGCCAGCAGCCGGGACAGCACCATATATTTT. The V call is TRBV6-6, the J call TRBJ1-3, with 7 nucleotides matching TRBD1. This CDR3 region has 11 residues. After removal of 6 bases from V and 9 bases from J, the junction contained 2 bases not matched to a gene. Germline V gene data show CDR1 as MNHNY and CDR2 as SVGAGI (reference sequence).

This chain connects TRBV12-2 to TRBJ2-1; the table's TRBD2 call for D was not verified on the DNA. TRBV12-2 is marked as a pseudogene. The CDR3 runs to 14 residues. The DNA for the CDR3 is TGTGCAAGTCGCTTAGGCATAGCGGGCGATGAGCAGTTCTTC. This encodes CASRLGIAGDEQFF.

Regarding this clone: This CDR3 is also generated by other DNA sequences in the sample. The V call is TRBV2, the J call TRBJ2-7; 16 bases line up with TRBD2. Germline CDR1 SNHLY, CDR2 FYNNEI. With 6 bases clipped from V and 4 bases from J, the junction kept 3 bases outside the gene matches. The CDR3 sequence is 15 residues long. This CDR3 is CASSEGLAGGYEQYF. The CDR3 coding sequence is TGTGCCAGCAGCGAGGGACTAGCGGGAGGGTACGAGCAGTACTTC.

The sample holds one count of this clone. The same CDR3 can be traced to other DNA sequences in this sample. The chain's CDR3 is CASSLGTGGAYGYTF. DNA for the CDR3: TGTGCCAGCAGTTTGGGAACAGGGGGGGCCTATGGCTACACCTTC. The chain recombines TRBV28 with TRBJ1-2; 8 bases map to TRBD1. CDR1 and CDR2 (germline): MDHEN, SYDVKM. This CDR3 spans 15 amino acids. The junction had 7 bases not matched to a gene; V was cut back by 3 bases and J by 4 bases.

This chain connects TRBV4-1 to TRBJ2-1, with D perhaps TRBD1 (6 bases). V lost 4 bases and J 3 bases, leaving 16 bases between the germline ends. Germline V gene lookup returns CDR1 MGHRA and CDR2 YSYEKL. CDR3 length equals 16 residues. CDR3 DNA: TGCGCCAGCAGCCTCCCCCCCAGGGGCTTCTACAATGAGCAGTTCTTC. Translating gives CASSLPPRGFYNEQFF.

With regard to this clone: The sample carries other DNA sequences with the same CDR3. Here the CDR3 DNA reads TGTGCCAGCAGCCCAGGGACTAATTCACCCCTCCACTTT. It yields the protein CASSPGTNSPLHF. The gene calls are TRBV7-6 and TRBJ1-6; D may be TRBD1 (5 bases). Germline CDR1 SGHVS, CDR2 FNYEAQ. The CDR3 spans 13 residues. V lost 5 bases to trimming and J lost 6 bases, with 8 bases between them.

The chain couples TRBV4-3 to TRBJ1-5; 9 bases fit TRBD1. This CDR3 region has 15 residues. V trimming: 5 bases; J trimming: 4 bases; junction bases outside the gene matches: 6. Per the germline V gene, CDR1 is LGHNA and CDR2 is YSLEER. In DNA form, the CDR3 reads TGCGCCAGCAGCTCCCGACAGGGGGAGAATCAGCCCCAGCATTTT. Its translation: CASSSRQGENQPQHF.